These 2 T cell receptor beta chains were all obtained from the same sample, sequenced in a study of blood T cell repertoires in COVID-19. TCRdb's copy holds only in-frame clones and misses some; the assay was immunoSEQ multiplex PCR. The sample records some 95,000 clones, roughly 90% being singletons. The sample taken for sequencing was peripheral blood. The receptors stem from an elderly man with active or convalescent COVID-19.

The rearrangement links TRBV7-3 to TRBJ2-2, with D possibly TRBD2 on 6 matching bases. Germline V gene sequence: CDR1 SGHTA, CDR2 FQGTGA. V was trimmed by 5 bases and J by 7 bases, leaving 11 bases between them. This CDR3 has 13 amino acids. CDR3 sequence reads: CASSPPGDGELFF. In DNA, the CDR3 is TGTGCCAGCAGCCCACCGGGAGACGGGGAGCTGTTTTTT.

The CDR3 is CASSINGGNEQFF. In nucleotides, the CDR3 is TGTGCCAGTAGTATAAATGGGGGGAATGAGCAGTTCTTC. V and J are TRBV19 and TRBJ2-1; D is perhaps TRBD2 (6 bases). The CDR3 sequence is 13 residues long. Germline V gives CDR1 LNHDA, CDR2 SQIVND (reference sequence). V dropped 2 bases and J dropped 7 bases, with 9 bases sitting between them.